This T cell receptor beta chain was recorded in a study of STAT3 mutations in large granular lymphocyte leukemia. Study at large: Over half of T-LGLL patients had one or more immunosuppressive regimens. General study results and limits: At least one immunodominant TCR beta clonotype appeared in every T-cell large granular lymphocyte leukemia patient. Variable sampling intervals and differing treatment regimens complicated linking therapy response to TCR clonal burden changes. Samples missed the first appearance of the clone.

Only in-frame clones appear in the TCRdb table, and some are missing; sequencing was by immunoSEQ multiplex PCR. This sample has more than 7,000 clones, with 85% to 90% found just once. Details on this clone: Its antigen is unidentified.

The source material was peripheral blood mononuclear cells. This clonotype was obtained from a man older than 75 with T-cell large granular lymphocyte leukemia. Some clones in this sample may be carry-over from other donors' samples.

For the CDR3, the DNA is TGTGCCACCAGCAGAGACGGGCAGGAGAACACTGAAGCTTTCTTT. It encodes CATSRDGQENTEAFF. The chain employs TRBV15 and TRBJ1-1; D not certain. Trimming pared 0 bases from V and 1 base from J, leaving 9 bases between. The CDR3 runs 15 residues. Germline assignment: CDR1 LNHNV and CDR2 YYDKDF (reference sequence). The whole variable domain, filled in from reference TRBV15 and TRBJ1-1, reads DAMVIQNPRYQVTQFGKPVTLSCSQTLNHNVMYWYQQKSSQAPKLLFHYYDKDFNNEADTPDNFQSRRPNTSFCFLDIRSPGLGDTAMYLCATSRDGQENTEAFFGQGTRLTVV.